The rows below give T cell receptor beta chains drawn from one sample of a study of cytomegalovirus exposure and HLA in healthy donors. Sequencing used immunoSEQ multiplex PCR; TCRdb keeps in-frame clones, though not all of them. The sample lists roughly 140,000 clones; roughly 92% were seen once. Sequenced input: PBMCs. These receptor sequences come from a man aged 18 to 29 in good health and CMV-seronegative. CDR3s include the opening cysteine and the closing phenylalanine or tryptophan. Fields, in order: J gene, D gene, V gene, CDR3 DNA, CDR3 protein. A D gene is named only where the DNA matches it firmly.

J gene: TRBJ2-1; D gene: TRBD1; V gene: TRBV13; CDR3 DNA: TGTGCCAGCAGCACGGGACAGGGGTACAATGAGCAGTTCTTC; CDR3 protein: CASSTGQGYNEQFF
J gene: TRBJ1-1; D gene: NA; V gene: TRBV15; CDR3 DNA: TGTGCCACCAGCAGAGATCGGAGAAGAATGAACACTGAAGCTTTCTTT; CDR3 protein: CATSRDRRRMNTEAFF
J gene: TRBJ2-7; D gene: NA; V gene: TRBV11-3; CDR3 DNA: TGTGCCAGCAGCTTAGGGCCCCCTTACGAGCAGTACTTC; CDR3 protein: CASSLGPPYEQYF
J gene: TRBJ1-3; D gene: TRBD1; V gene: TRBV10-1; CDR3 DNA: TGCGCCAGCGGGGACAGTTCTGGAAACACCATATATTTT; CDR3 protein: CASGDSSGNTIYF
J gene: TRBJ2-1; D gene: TRBD2; V gene: TRBV15; CDR3 DNA: TGTGCCACCAGCAGAGGGCATAGCGGGAGAGAGGAGGAGCAGTTCTTC; CDR3 protein: CATSRGHSGREEEQFF
J gene: TRBJ1-1; D gene: TRBD1; V gene: TRBV14; CDR3 DNA: TGTGCCAGCAGCCAAGTAGAGGGGGCGATGAACACTGAAGCTTTCTTT; CDR3 protein: CASSQVEGAMNTEAFF
J gene: TRBJ1-1; D gene: NA; V gene: TRBV4-3; CDR3 DNA: TGCGCCAGCAGCCGAAGCCTATCGGGCACTGAAGCTTTCTTT; CDR3 protein: CASSRSLSGTEAFF
J gene: TRBJ2-1; D gene: TRBD1; V gene: TRBV27; CDR3 DNA: TGTGCCAGCAGTCCGGCTTACAGGGGGTCCTACAATGAGCAGTTCTTC; CDR3 protein: CASSPAYRGSYNEQFF
J gene: TRBJ1-1; D gene: TRBD1; V gene: TRBV5-4; CDR3 DNA: TGTGCCAGCAGCTGGGACAGGGGAATTTTGAACACTGAAGCTTTCTTT; CDR3 protein: CASSWDRGILNTEAFF
J gene: TRBJ1-1; D gene: NA; V gene: TRBV5-1; CDR3 DNA: TGCGCCAGCAGCTTGGGGGTTGAGGGAGGTGAAGCTTTCTTT; CDR3 protein: CASSLGVEGGEAFF
J gene: TRBJ2-5; D gene: TRBD2; V gene: TRBV14; CDR3 DNA: TGTGCCAGCAGCCAAGGAACTAGCGGGAGGGCCAGAGAGACCCAGTACTTC; CDR3 protein: CASSQGTSGRARETQYF
J gene: TRBJ2-1; D gene: TRBD1; V gene: TRBV11-2; CDR3 DNA: TGTGCCAGCAGCTTAGCCACCCAGGGGGCAGTCCAAGATGAGCAGTTCTTC; CDR3 protein: CASSLATQGAVQDEQFF
J gene: TRBJ2-1; D gene: NA; V gene: TRBV7-6; CDR3 DNA: TGTGCCAGCAGCTTAAGGGCGGCTCGCGGGGGCGAGCAGTTCTTC; CDR3 protein: CASSLRAARGGEQFF
J gene: TRBJ1-1; D gene: NA; V gene: TRBV19; CDR3 DNA: TGTGCCAGTAGTTCAGGGTACCCTTCGAAGACTGAAGCTTTCTTT; CDR3 protein: CASSSGYPSKTEAFF
J gene: TRBJ2-3; D gene: TRBD2; V gene: TRBV29-1; CDR3 DNA: TGCAGCGTTGCGCGGACTAGCGGCGGGACAGATACGCAGTATTTT; CDR3 protein: CSVARTSGGTDTQYF
J gene: TRBJ1-4; D gene: NA; V gene: TRBV18; CDR3 DNA: TGTGCCAGCTCACAGACTCGAGATGAAAAACTGTTTTTT; CDR3 protein: CASSQTRDEKLFF
J gene: TRBJ2-2; D gene: NA; V gene: TRBV5-8; CDR3 DNA: TGTGCCAGCAGCGTGGACGGTACGAACACCGGGGAGCTGTTTTTT; CDR3 protein: CASSVDGTNTGELFF
J gene: TRBJ2-4; D gene: NA; V gene: TRBV5-1; CDR3 DNA: TGCGCCAGCAGCTTAAACACAGGAAACATTCAGTACTTC; CDR3 protein: CASSLNTGNIQYF